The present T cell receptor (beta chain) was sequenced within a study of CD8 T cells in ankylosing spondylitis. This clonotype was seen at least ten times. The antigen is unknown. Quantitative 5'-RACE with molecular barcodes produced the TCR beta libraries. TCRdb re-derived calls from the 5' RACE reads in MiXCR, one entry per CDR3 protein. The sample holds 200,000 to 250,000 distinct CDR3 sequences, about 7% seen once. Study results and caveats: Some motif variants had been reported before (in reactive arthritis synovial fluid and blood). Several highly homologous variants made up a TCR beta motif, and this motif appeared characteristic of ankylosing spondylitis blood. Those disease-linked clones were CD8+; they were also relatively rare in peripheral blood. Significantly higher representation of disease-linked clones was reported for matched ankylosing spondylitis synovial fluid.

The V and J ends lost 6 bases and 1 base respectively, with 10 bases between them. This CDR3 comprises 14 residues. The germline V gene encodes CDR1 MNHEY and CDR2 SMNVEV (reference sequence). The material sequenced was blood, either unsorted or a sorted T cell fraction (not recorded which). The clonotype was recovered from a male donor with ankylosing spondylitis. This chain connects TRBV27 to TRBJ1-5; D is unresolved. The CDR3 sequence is CASSPTESNQPQHF. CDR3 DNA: TGTGCCAGCAGCCCAACAGAAAGCAATCAGCCCCAGCATTTT.